The 14 T cell receptor beta chains listed next were all sequenced from one sample in a study of blood T cell repertoires in COVID-19. The data were produced by immunoSEQ multiplex PCR, yet TCRdb's version contains in-frame clones alone and is incomplete. The table lists around 200,000 clones, 85% to 90% of them singletons, with approximately 6% in the top ten. Input material: peripheral blood. These receptors all stem from a man aged 55 to 70 who had recovered from COVID-19.

The J gene is TRBJ2-2, the V gene TRBV9, with D unresolved. Trimming removed 2 bases from V and 6 bases from J, with 5 bases in between. The CDR3 spans 12 residues. Germline CDR1 reads SGDLS; CDR2 reads YYNGEE. The CDR3 sequence is CASSVRAGELFF. In DNA form, the CDR3 reads TGTGCCAGCAGCGTCCGCGCCGGGGAGCTGTTTTTT. Using reference TRBV9 and TRBJ2-2 for the parts outside the CDR3, the full variable domain is DSGVTQTPKHLITATGQRVTLRCSPRSGDLSVYWYQQSLDQGLQFLIQYYNGEERAKGNILERFSAQQFPDLHSELNLSSLELGDSALYFCASSVRAGELFFGEGSRLTVL.

The CDR3 nucleotides read TGTGCCAGCAGCCCCACGGGGTTGGGCACCGGGGAGCTGTTTTTT. This codes for CASSPTGLGTGELFF. The V and J genes are TRBV5-6 and TRBJ2-2, with D possibly matching TRBD2 (5 bases). CDR1 is SGHDT and CDR2 is YYEEEE in the germline V gene. This CDR3 has 15 residues. The V end lost 4 bases, the J end lost 4 bases, and 14 bases lay between the germline ends.

The genes are TRBV28 and TRBJ2-1, with 11 positions matching TRBD2. The CDR3 loop spans 17 amino acids. The ends lost 4 bases at V and 3 bases at J; junction bases unmatched: 8. CDR1 and CDR2 from the germline V gene are MDHEN and SYDVKM. As DNA, the CDR3 is TGTGCCAGCAGTTCGACTAGCGGGGAATTCCTCTACAATGAGCAGTTCTTC. Its translation: CASSSTSGEFLYNEQFF.

The rearrangement links TRBV5-6 to TRBJ1-2; D possibly corresponds to TRBD1 (5 bases). Trimming stripped 4 bases from V and 7 bases from J, with 17 bases between. Germline CDR1 reads SGHDT; CDR2 reads YYEEEE. The length of the CDR3 is 14 residues. CDR3: CASSPVGRVGGYTF. The CDR3, as DNA: TGTGCCAGCAGCCCGGTGGGCAGGGTGGGTGGCTACACCTTC.

The genes are TRBV5-1 and TRBJ2-2; 7 positions match TRBD1. The CDR3 is 16 amino acids. The J segment lost 3 bases and the V segment lost 6 bases, leaving 11 bases of the junction unmatched. Germline V gene lookup returns CDR1 SGHRS and CDR2 YFSETQ. CDR3 residues: CASTLLLGTDTGELFF. The CDR3 nucleotides read TGCGCCAGCACCTTACTTCTCGGGACAGACACCGGGGAGCTGTTTTTT. The whole variable domain, filled in from reference TRBV5-1 and TRBJ2-2, reads KAGVTQTPRYLIKTRGQQVTLSCSPISGHRSVSWYQQTPGQGLQFLFEYFSETQRNKGNFPGRFSGRQFSNSRSEMNVSTLELGDSALYLCASTLLLGTDTGELFFGEGSRLTVL.

The chain joins TRBV19 to TRBJ2-1, with 11 bases aligning to TRBD1. Trimming removed 5 bases from V and 7 bases from J; junction bases left unmatched: 10. The CDR3 extends over 16 amino acids. From germline, CDR1 is LNHDA and CDR2 SQIVND (reference sequence). In DNA, the CDR3 is TGTGCCAGTAGTCTTGGGGACAGGGGGGTACGTAATGAGCAGTTCTTC. Amino acids: CASSLGDRGVRNEQFF.

This clone showed up just once. V gene TRBV19 combines with J gene TRBJ1-3; D is possibly TRBD1 (5 bases). Germline CDR1 is LNHDA and CDR2 is SQIVND (reference sequence). V was trimmed by 3 bases and J by 1 base, leaving 13 bases between them. CDR3 length: 16 residues. The CDR3 DNA reads as TGTGCCAGTAGTATCAGGGTCGTAGTGTCTGGAAACACCATATATTTT. This codes for CASSIRVVVSGNTIYF. The full variable domain, with the rest looked up from reference TRBV19 and TRBJ1-3, is DGGITQSPKYLFRKEGQNVTLSCEQNLNHDAMYWYRQDPGQGLRLIYYSQIVNDFQKGDIAEGYSVSREKKESFPLTVTSAQKNPTAFYLCASSIRVVVSGNTIYFGEGSWLTVV.

This clone was seen more than once but under ten times. The chain uses TRBV5-1 and TRBJ2-7; D possibly corresponds to TRBD1 (6 bases). The germline gives CDR1 SGHRS, CDR2 YFSETQ. The V gene lost 4 bases and the J gene lost 1 base, with 9 bases spanning the gap. The CDR3 loop spans 13 amino acids. The CDR3 sequence: CASSRDISYEQYF. CDR3 sequence (DNA): TGCGCCAGCAGCCGGGACATTTCCTACGAGCAGTACTTC.

This clone was detected only a few times. This CDR3 is CASSAQGGIINSPLHF. The CDR3 DNA sequence: TGTGCCAGCAGTGCCCAGGGGGGAATAATCAATTCACCCCTCCACTTT. The chain carries TRBV2 and TRBJ1-6; 7 nucleotides agree with TRBD1. V was clipped by 4 bases and J by 7 bases; unmatched bases: 10. The CDR3 runs 16 residues. The germline gives CDR1 SNHLY, CDR2 FYNNEI.

The CDR3 reads CASSPMSGGDGTQYF. The DNA for the CDR3 is TGTGCCAGCAGCCCAATGAGCGGGGGGGACGGTACGCAGTATTTT. The chain combines TRBV7-7 with TRBJ2-3, with 10 positions matching TRBD2. CDR1 SSHAT and CDR2 FNYEAQ come from the germline V gene (reference sequence). J gave up 8 bases and V 5 bases, and 10 bases lay outside the gene matches. This CDR3 contains 15 residues.

The chain employs TRBV9 and TRBJ2-3; tentatively, D is TRBD1 (6 bases). This CDR3 is 14 amino acids long. V shed 4 bases and J shed 5 bases, with 14 bases lying between them. Germline V gene sequence: CDR1 SGDLS, CDR2 YYNGEE. For the CDR3, the DNA is TGTGCCAGCAGCTCCCAGCGAGGGGGAGATACGCAGTATTTT. Translation: CASSSQRGGDTQYF. The full variable domain, completed using reference TRBV9 and TRBJ2-3, is DSGVTQTPKHLITATGQRVTLRCSPRSGDLSVYWYQQSLDQGLQFLIQYYNGEERAKGNILERFSAQQFPDLHSELNLSSLELGDSALYFCASSSQRGGDTQYFGPGTRLTVL.

This chain connects TRBV28 to TRBJ2-1; 14 nucleotides line up with TRBD2. Germline V CDR1 and CDR2: MDHEN, SYDVKM. Trimming at V came to 5 bases and at J to 9 bases, leaving 6 bases not matched to a gene. There are 15 residues in the CDR3. The CDR3: CASSPGTSGRLEQFF. The CDR3 nucleotides are TGTGCCAGCAGTCCGGGGACTAGCGGGAGACTTGAGCAGTTCTTC.

The chain carries TRBV28 and TRBJ2-1; TRBD1 aligns across 12 bases. V gave up 6 bases and J gave up 14 bases; unmatched junction bases: 17. The CDR3 spans 16 residues. Germline CDR1 MDHEN, CDR2 SYDVKM. The CDR3 DNA reads TGTGCCAGCAGGAACCCCGGGACAGGGGGCTCCGAGGCCAAGTTCTTC. This encodes CASRNPGTGGSEAKFF.

This chain's CDR3 is CSVKAGGRNTIYF. The CDR3 DNA reads as TGCAGCGTTAAGGCAGGGGGCAGGAACACCATATATTTT. This chain uses TRBV29-1 with TRBJ1-3; the match to TRBD1 covers 8 bases. Germline V CDR1 and CDR2: SQVTM, ANQGSEA. The CDR3 runs 13 residues. Germline trimming cut 5 bases from V and 7 bases from J; bases unmatched to any gene: 7.